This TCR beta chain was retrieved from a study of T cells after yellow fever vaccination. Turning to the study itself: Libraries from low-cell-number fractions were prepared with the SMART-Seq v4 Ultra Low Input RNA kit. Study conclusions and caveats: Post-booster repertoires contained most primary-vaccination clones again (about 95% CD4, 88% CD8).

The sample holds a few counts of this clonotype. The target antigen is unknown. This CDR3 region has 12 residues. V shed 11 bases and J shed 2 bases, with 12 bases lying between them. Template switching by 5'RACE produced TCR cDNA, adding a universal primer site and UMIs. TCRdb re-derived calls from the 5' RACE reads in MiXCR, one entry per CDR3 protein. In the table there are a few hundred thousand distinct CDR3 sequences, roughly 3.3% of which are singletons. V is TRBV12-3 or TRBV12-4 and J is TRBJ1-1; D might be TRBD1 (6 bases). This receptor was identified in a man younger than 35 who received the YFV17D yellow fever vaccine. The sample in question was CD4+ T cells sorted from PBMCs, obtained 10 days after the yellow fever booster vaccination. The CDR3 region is CAGGRFNTEAFF. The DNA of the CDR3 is TGTGCCGGGGGCAGATTTAACACTGAAGCTTTCTTT.